One TCR beta chain is described in this entry. This sample stems from a study of sequential checkpoint blockade in melanoma. Germline CDR1 and CDR2: SGHRS and YFSETQ. The CDR3 has 13 residues. V lost 0 bases and J 3 bases, leaving 7 bases between the germline ends. Data came from immunoSEQ multiplex PCR; TCRdb stores just in-frame clones and leaves some out. Of 6,100 or so clones listed, approximately 52% were seen once; the top ten hold 25% to 30%. Treatment indicated: randomized to nivolumab then ipilimumab (arm A) or the reverse (arm B). PBMC sorting kept live CD3+CD8+ cells without CD19 or CD56. The chain carries TRBV5-1 and TRBJ2-7; D might be TRBD1 (6 bases). This clonotype was obtained from a human patient with melanoma. Some clones in this sample may be carry-over from other donors' samples. The specimen comprised CD8+ T cells sorted from blood (inferred from file names), sampled from a patient given nivolumab and ipilimumab in sequence. CDR3 coding DNA: TGCGCCAGCAGCTTGGGGACAGACTACGAGCAGTACTTC. Amino acid sequence: CASSLGTDYEQYF.